These T cell receptor beta chains were read from a single sample in a study of technical replicates of blood from four donors. The repertoire was sequenced with immunoSEQ multiplex PCR; TCRdb's copy has only in-frame clones and lacks some. There are approximately 79,000 clones in the sample; 90% to 95% occur only once, and around 0.4% lies in the top ten. Sequenced sample: T cells isolated from PBMCs. These receptors were taken from a human donor in good health. Each CDR3 is given with its conserved first and last residue.

17	TRBV28	TRBJ1-3	CASSDSAAIISGNTIYF
16	TRBV5-4	TRBJ2-1	CASSLSGGSSYNEQFF
15	TRBV27	TRBJ2-3	CASSLYPGGTDTQYF
14	TRBV7-2	TRBJ1-1	CASSLVPENTEAFF
19	TRBV30	TRBJ2-3	CAWTNWGGNSGSLTDTQYF
13	TRBV7-9	TRBJ1-5	CASSLLSDQPQHF
14	TRBV19	TRBJ2-1	CASSSGRVHNEQFF
15	TRBV6-5	TRBJ2-5	CASSYSSWGEETQYF
16	TRBV23-1	TRBJ1-2	CASTFRPGTGPNGYTF
14	TRBV4-3	TRBJ2-3	CASSQGTGTDTQYF
18	TRBV4-1	TRBJ1-5	CASSRKSGGRGTYQPQHF
14	TRBV5-5	TRBJ1-4	CASSQGWTNEKLFF
14	TRBV6-5	TRBJ1-5	CASRGKGGNQPQHF
16	TRBV28	TRBJ1-1	CASSYLGDFLNTEAFF
13	TRBV19	TRBJ2-7	CASAGTSLYEQYF
15	TRBV7-8	TRBJ2-1	CASSLAGISYNEQFF
14	TRBV5-1	TRBJ2-5	CASSLGQGEETQYF
14	TRBV6-6	TRBJ2-5	CASMPTARQETQYF
14	TRBV19	TRBJ2-6	CASRQTAGANVLTF
15	TRBV7-6	TRBJ2-1	CASSEQGDSYNEQFF
15	TRBV7-6	TRBJ2-7	CASSLEGTQSGEQYF
12	TRBV7-9	TRBJ2-4	CASSLGSGAPCF
11	TRBV20-1	TRBJ1-4	CSARGSGEVFF
13	TRBV7-9	TRBJ1-1	CASSPPRVTEAFF
13	TRBV7-2	TRBJ2-4	CASSQGAKNIQYF
16	TRBV7-8	TRBJ2-1	CASSYPPSGSRNEQFF
12	TRBV2	TRBJ1-5	CASSDRNQPQHF
14	TRBV10-3	TRBJ1-2	CAISEVSGTDGYTF
14	TRBV9	TRBJ1-1	CASSLQGHGTEAFF
15	TRBV4-2	TRBJ2-4	CASSQVAEAKNIQYF
18	TRBV4-2	TRBJ2-7	CASSQEVLTGTGAYEQYF
14	TRBV11-1	TRBJ2-3	CASSPGYSTDTQYF